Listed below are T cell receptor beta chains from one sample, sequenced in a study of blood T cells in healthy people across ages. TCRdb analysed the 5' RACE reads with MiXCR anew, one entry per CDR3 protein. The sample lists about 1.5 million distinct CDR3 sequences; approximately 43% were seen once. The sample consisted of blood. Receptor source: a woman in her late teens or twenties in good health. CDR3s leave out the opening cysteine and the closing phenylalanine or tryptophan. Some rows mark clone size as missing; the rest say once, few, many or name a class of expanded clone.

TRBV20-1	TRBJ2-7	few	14	SARDLPQLAFYEQY
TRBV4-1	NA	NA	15	ASSQDRRRGRSETQY
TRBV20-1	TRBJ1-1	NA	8	SAGFSEAF
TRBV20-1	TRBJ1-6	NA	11	SASERTNSPPH
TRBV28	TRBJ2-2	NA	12	ASRQGQGTGELF
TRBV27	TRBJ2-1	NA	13	ASSPTGLAYNEQF
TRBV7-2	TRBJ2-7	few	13	ASSLAGGRADEQY
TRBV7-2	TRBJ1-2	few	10	ASSFSGHGYT
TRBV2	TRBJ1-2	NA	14	ASSEWWGGTNYGYT
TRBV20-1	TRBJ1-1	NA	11	SARDLMNTEAF
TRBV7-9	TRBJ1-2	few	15	ASSSLERYTGVRGYT
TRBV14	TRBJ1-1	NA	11	ASSQEAGLRAF
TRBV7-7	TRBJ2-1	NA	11	ASSSGWGYEQF
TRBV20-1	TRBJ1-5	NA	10	SVGYSNQPQH
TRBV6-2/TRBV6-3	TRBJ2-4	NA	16	VSSPPRDSSRAKNIQY
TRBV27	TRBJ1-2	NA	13	ASSPRRGISYGYT
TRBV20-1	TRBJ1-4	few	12	SASTGLVNEKLF
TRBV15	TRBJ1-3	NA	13	ATSTSRGIGNTIY